A selection of T cell receptor beta chains follows, all from one sample in a study of CD8 T cells in ankylosing spondylitis. TCRdb re-called the 5' RACE reads through MiXCR, storing one row per CDR3 protein. The data hold 150,000 to 250,000 distinct CDR3 sequences, with about 13% observed a single time. The specimen sequenced was blood, either unsorted or a sorted T cell fraction (not recorded which). The receptor source for this set is a male donor with ankylosing spondylitis or in good health (not recorded which). CDR3s include the opening cysteine and the closing phenylalanine or tryptophan. A D gene is named only where the DNA matches it firmly. Clone size is not always given. Where it is, it says once, few, many or a class for expanded clones.

CDR3aa: CASSLPLAPEGEQYF
CDR3nt: TGTGCCAGCAGTCTCCCACTAGCGCCTGAGGGCGAGCAGTACTTC
v_gene: TRBV6-2/TRBV6-3
abundance: -
j_gene: TRBJ2-7
d_gene: TRBD2

CDR3aa: CASSTSTGPYEQYF
CDR3nt: TGCGCCAGCAGCACCTCTACCGGACCCTACGAGCAGTACTTC
v_gene: TRBV5-1
abundance: many
j_gene: TRBJ2-7
d_gene: -

CDR3aa: CASSGWTGSDSPLHF
CDR3nt: TGTGCCAGCAGTGGCTGGACAGGGTCTGATTCACCCCTCCACTTT
v_gene: TRBV6-1
abundance: -
j_gene: TRBJ1-6
d_gene: TRBD1

CDR3aa: CASSLGQGDRDTQYF
CDR3nt: TGTGCCAGCAGCTTAGGCCAGGGGGATAGAGACACGCAGTATTTT
v_gene: TRBV7-9
abundance: -
j_gene: TRBJ2-3
d_gene: TRBD1

CDR3aa: CATSSPREGYNEQFF
CDR3nt: TGTGCCACCAGCAGTCCCAGAGAGGGTTACAATGAGCAGTTCTTC
v_gene: TRBV15
abundance: few
j_gene: TRBJ2-1
d_gene: -

CDR3aa: CASSSASNTDTQYF
CDR3nt: TGTGCCAGCAGTTCCGCTAGCAACACAGATACGCAGTATTTT
v_gene: TRBV6-2/TRBV6-3
abundance: many
j_gene: TRBJ2-3
d_gene: -

CDR3aa: CSAREVSYTDTQYF
CDR3nt: TGCAGTGCTAGAGAGGTCAGCTACACAGATACGCAGTATTTT
v_gene: TRBV20-1
abundance: -
j_gene: TRBJ2-3
d_gene: -

CDR3aa: CASSQVVSSEAYEQYF
CDR3nt: TGCGCCAGCAGCCAAGTTGTATCCAGCGAGGCCTACGAGCAGTACTTC
v_gene: TRBV4-1
abundance: many
j_gene: TRBJ2-7
d_gene: -

CDR3aa: CASSLLKGVYNEQFF
CDR3nt: TGCGCCAGCAGCTTGTTGAAGGGGGTATACAATGAGCAGTTCTTC
v_gene: TRBV5-1
abundance: few
j_gene: TRBJ2-1
d_gene: -

CDR3aa: CASSVSGSITEAFF
CDR3nt: TGTGCCAGCAGTGTATCGGGGAGTATCACTGAAGCTTTCTTT
v_gene: TRBV6-1
abundance: few
j_gene: TRBJ1-1
d_gene: -

CDR3aa: CSVRERVYEQYF
CDR3nt: TGCAGCGTTAGAGAGAGGGTCTACGAGCAGTACTTC
v_gene: TRBV29-1
abundance: few
j_gene: TRBJ2-7
d_gene: -

CDR3aa: CASSQRPDAGTDTQYF
CDR3nt: TGTGCCAGCAGCCAACGGCCAGACGCAGGCACAGATACGCAGTATTTT
v_gene: TRBV21-1
abundance: -
j_gene: TRBJ2-3
d_gene: -

CDR3aa: CASSSIQGGDTEAFF
CDR3nt: TGTGCCAGCAGCTCTATACAGGGAGGGGACACTGAAGCTTTCTTT
v_gene: TRBV7-8
abundance: -
j_gene: TRBJ1-1
d_gene: -

CDR3aa: CASSLAGPETQYF
CDR3nt: TGTGCCAGCAGCTTAGCGGGTCCGGAGACCCAGTACTTC
v_gene: TRBV7-6
abundance: -
j_gene: TRBJ2-5
d_gene: -

CDR3aa: CAWGTSGTYEQYF
CDR3nt: TGTGCCTGGGGGACTAGCGGGACCTACGAGCAGTACTTC
v_gene: TRBV30
abundance: -
j_gene: TRBJ2-7
d_gene: TRBD2

CDR3aa: CASSGWTGDKNTEAFF
CDR3nt: TGTGCCAGCAGTGGGTGGACAGGGGACAAGAACACTGAAGCTTTCTTT
v_gene: TRBV25-1
abundance: -
j_gene: TRBJ1-1
d_gene: TRBD1

CDR3aa: CASSLSGQGFGSQHF
CDR3nt: TGTGCCAGCAGCCTATCGGGACAGGGCTTTGGATCCCAGCATTTT
v_gene: TRBV12-3/TRBV12-4
abundance: -
j_gene: TRBJ1-5
d_gene: TRBD1